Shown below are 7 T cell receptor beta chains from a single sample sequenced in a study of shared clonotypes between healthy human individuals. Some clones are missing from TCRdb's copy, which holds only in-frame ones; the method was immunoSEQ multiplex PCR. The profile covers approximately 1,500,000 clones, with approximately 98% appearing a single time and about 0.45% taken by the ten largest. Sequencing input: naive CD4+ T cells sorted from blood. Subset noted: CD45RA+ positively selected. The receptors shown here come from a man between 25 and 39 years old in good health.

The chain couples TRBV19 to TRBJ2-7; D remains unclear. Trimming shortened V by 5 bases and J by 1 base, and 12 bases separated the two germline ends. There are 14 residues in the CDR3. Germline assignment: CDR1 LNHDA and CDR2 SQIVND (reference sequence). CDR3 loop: CASSSTLQSYEQYF. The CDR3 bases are TGTGCCAGTAGTTCTACGTTACAGTCCTACGAGCAGTACTTC. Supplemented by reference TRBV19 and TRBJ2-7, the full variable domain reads DGGITQSPKYLFRKEGQNVTLSCEQNLNHDAMYWYRQDPGQGLRLIYYSQIVNDFQKGDIAEGYSVSREKKESFPLTVTSAQKNPTAFYLCASSSTLQSYEQYFGPGTRLTVT.

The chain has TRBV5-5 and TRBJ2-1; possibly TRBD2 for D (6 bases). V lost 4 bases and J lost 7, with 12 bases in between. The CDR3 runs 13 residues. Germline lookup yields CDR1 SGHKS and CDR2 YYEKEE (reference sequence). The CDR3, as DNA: TGTGCCAGCAGCGTCTACGGAGGGAATGAGCAGTTCTTC. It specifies CASSVYGGNEQFF.

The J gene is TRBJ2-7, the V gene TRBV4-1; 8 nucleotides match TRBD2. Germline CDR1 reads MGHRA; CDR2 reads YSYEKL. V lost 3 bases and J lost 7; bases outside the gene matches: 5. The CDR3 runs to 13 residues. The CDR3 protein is CASSHESGSEQYF. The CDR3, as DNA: TGCGCCAGCAGCCACGAAAGCGGGAGTGAGCAGTACTTC.

This CDR3 reads CASSPTGGQGASLNQPQHF. CDR3 DNA: TGTGCCAGCAGCCCGACGGGGGGACAGGGGGCTTCTCTAAATCAGCCCCAGCATTTT. The rearrangement links TRBV11-3 to TRBJ1-5, with 12 bases fitting TRBD1. The germline CDR1 and CDR2 sequences are SGHNT and YENEEA. J was trimmed by 4 bases and V by 5 bases; bases with no gene match: 15. The length of the CDR3 is 19 residues.

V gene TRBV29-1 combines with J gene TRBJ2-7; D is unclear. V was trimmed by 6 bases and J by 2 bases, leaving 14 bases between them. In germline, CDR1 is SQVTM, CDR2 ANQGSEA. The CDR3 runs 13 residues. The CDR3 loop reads CSVFLEKTYEQYF. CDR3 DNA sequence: TGCAGCGTCTTTCTAGAAAAGACCTACGAGCAGTACTTC.

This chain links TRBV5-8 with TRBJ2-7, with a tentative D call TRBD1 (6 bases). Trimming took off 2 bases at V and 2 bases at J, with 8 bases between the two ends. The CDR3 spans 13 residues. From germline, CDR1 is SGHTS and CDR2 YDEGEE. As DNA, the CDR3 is TGTGCCAGCAGCTTTGGACAGACCTACGAGCAGTACTTC. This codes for CASSFGQTYEQYF. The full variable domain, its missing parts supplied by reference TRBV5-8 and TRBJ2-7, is EAGVTQSPTHLIKTRGQQATLRCSPISGHTSVYWYQQALGLGLQFLLWYDEGEERNRGNFPPRFSGRQFPNYSSELNVNALELEDSALYLCASSFGQTYEQYFGPGTRLTVT.

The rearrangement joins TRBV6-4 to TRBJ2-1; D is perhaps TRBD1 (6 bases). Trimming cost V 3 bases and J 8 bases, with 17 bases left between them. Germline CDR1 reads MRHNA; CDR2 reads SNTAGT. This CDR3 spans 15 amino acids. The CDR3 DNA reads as TGTGCCAGCAGTGAGGAACAGGGTTGGTCGGATGAGCAGTTCTTC. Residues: CASSEEQGWSDEQFF.